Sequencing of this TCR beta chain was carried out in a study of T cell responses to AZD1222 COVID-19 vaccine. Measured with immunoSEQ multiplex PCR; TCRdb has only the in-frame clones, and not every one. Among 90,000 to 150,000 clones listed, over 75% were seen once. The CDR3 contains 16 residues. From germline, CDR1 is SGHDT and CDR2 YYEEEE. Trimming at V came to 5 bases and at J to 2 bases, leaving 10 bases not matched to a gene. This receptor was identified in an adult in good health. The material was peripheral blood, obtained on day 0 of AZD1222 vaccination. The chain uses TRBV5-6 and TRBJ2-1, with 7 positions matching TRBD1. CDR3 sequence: CASRLGGSLTYNEQFF. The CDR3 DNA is TGTGCCAGCAGATTAGGGGGCTCCCTGACCTACAATGAGCAGTTCTTC.